The 18 T cell receptor beta chains presented below share a single source sample, sequenced in a study of early T cells in non-severe SARS-CoV-2 infection. TCRdb re-called the 5' RACE reads with MiXCR, one entry per CDR3 protein. This table holds 55,000 to 80,000 distinct CDR3 sequences, 10% to 12% found once. This sample comprised whole blood, obtained at baseline. These receptors all come from an adult who was a healthcare worker with PCR-confirmed SARS-CoV-2 infection or an uninfected control (not recorded which).

CDR3 protein: CSVDTSTEAFF. In nucleotides, the CDR3 is TGCAGCGTTGACACCAGCACTGAAGCTTTCTTT. The V gene is TRBV29-1, the J gene TRBJ1-1, with D hard to call. CDR3 size: 11 residues. V lost 3 bases, J lost 4 bases, and 6 bases lay in between. Looked up from germline, CDR1 is SQVTM and CDR2 is ANQGSEA.

This clonotype occurred a few times. The chain is built from TRBV6-5 and TRBJ2-2; TRBD1 might be the D (5 bases). V dropped 1 base and J dropped 8 bases, with 8 bases sitting between them. Per germline, CDR1 MNHEY and CDR2 SVGAGI. The CDR3 is made up of 13 amino acids. In DNA form, the CDR3 reads TGTGCCAGCAGTTACTACAGGAAAGGGGAGCTGTTTTTT. This sequence encodes CASSYYRKGELFF.

This clonotype was seen a handful of times. The chain uses TRBV29-1 and TRBJ1-6; no clear D. The CDR3 runs to 13 residues. Germline values: CDR1 SQVTM, CDR2 ANQGSEA. Trimming left V 5 bases short and J 3 bases short, with 8 bases between. As DNA, the CDR3 is TGCAGCGTTCGGGATAACTATAATTCACCCCTCCACTTT. Translation gives CSVRDNYNSPLHF.

Only a few counts were recorded for this clonotype. The rearrangement links TRBV9 to TRBJ2-1, with 10 bases matching TRBD2. V shed 4 bases and J 9 bases; nucleotides not matched to a gene: 7. This CDR3 region has 14 residues. The germline CDR1 and CDR2 sequences are SGDLS and YYNGEE. CDR3 bases: TGTGCCAGCAGCTCGCTAGCGGGAGTGGGTGAGCAGTTCTTC. This codes for CASSSLAGVGEQFF.

This clonotype was seen ten or more times. The chain has TRBV29-1 and TRBJ2-2, with TRBD1 matching over 9 bases. Unmatched junction bases numbered 5, after V lost 4 bases and J lost 2 bases. Germline assignment: CDR1 SQVTM and CDR2 ANQGSEA. The CDR3 is made up of 15 amino acids. CDR3 sequence (DNA): TGCAGCGTTGCCCCGGGACAGGGTAACACCGGGGAGCTGTTTTTT. It translates to CSVAPGQGNTGELFF.

This clonotype was detected only a few times. The rearrangement joins TRBV28 to TRBJ1-6, with a tentative D call TRBD1 (6 bases). Deletions cut 8 bases from V and 7 bases from J, with 15 bases between. The CDR3 consists of 14 residues. CDR1 is MDHEN, CDR2 SYDVKM, per germline. The CDR3 nucleotides are TGTGCCAGCCTTGAAGGGGGAAGCAATTCACCCCTCCACTTT. Translating gives CASLEGGSNSPLHF.

This chain links TRBV5-1 with TRBJ2-4; D perhaps matches TRBD1 (5 bases). CDR3 size: 13 residues. Trimming shortened V by 3 bases and J by 8 bases, and 12 bases separated the two germline ends. CDR1 and CDR2 from the germline V gene are SGHRS and YFSETQ. The CDR3 coding sequence is TGCGCCAGCAGCTCTTCCAGGGATGACATTCAGTACTTC. This sequence encodes CASSSSRDDIQYF.

At least ten counts were recorded for this clonotype. The chain carries TRBV12-3 or TRBV12-4 and TRBJ2-7, with 10 positions matching TRBD1. After removal of 5 bases from V and 2 bases from J, the junction contained 9 bases not matched to a gene. This CDR3 comprises 16 residues. This CDR3 reads CASSPGPGQGPYEQYF. The CDR3 DNA is TGTGCCAGCAGTCCTGGGCCGGGACAGGGGCCCTACGAGCAGTACTTC.

The chain couples TRBV3-1 to TRBJ2-2; 12 positions agree with TRBD2. The CDR3 has 18 residues. Germline V gene data show CDR1 as LGHDT and CDR2 as YNNKEL (reference sequence). The J segment lost 0 bases and the V segment lost 4 bases, leaving 6 bases of the junction unmatched. CDR3 sequence (DNA): TGTGCCAGCAGCCGAGGACTAGCGGGGTCGGCGAACACCGGGGAGCTGTTTTTT. This codes for CASSRGLAGSANTGELFF.

V and J are TRBV29-1 and TRBJ2-5, with TRBD1 identical over 7 bases. This CDR3 is 15 amino acids long. The V gene end was trimmed by 7 bases and the J gene end by 2 bases; junction bases not matched to a gene: 13. In germline, CDR1 is SQVTM, CDR2 ANQGSEA. CDR3 region: CSAATGTAIQETQYF. In DNA form, the CDR3 reads TGCAGCGCCGCCACCGGGACAGCCATACAAGAGACCCAGTACTTC.

The rearrangement joins TRBV29-1 to TRBJ2-3; maybe TRBD2 (5 bases). Deletions cut 4 bases from V and 4 bases from J, with 12 bases between. The germline gives CDR1 SQVTM, CDR2 ANQGSEA. CDR3 length: 13 residues. CDR3 region: CSVVRSEADTQYF. In DNA form, the CDR3 reads TGCAGCGTTGTAAGGTCGGAGGCAGATACGCAGTATTTT.

This clonotype was picked up a small number of times. The chain recombines TRBV6-1 with TRBJ2-2; D remains ambiguous. Germline CDR1 and CDR2: MNHNS and SASEGT. V was trimmed by 4 bases and J by 0 bases, leaving 6 bases between them. This CDR3 comprises 14 residues. Here the CDR3 DNA reads TGTGCCAGCAGTGGACTGACGAACACCGGGGAGCTGTTTTTT. This translates into CASSGLTNTGELFF.

This clonotype was counted between two and nine times. This sequence joins TRBV9 and TRBJ1-2; tentative D call: TRBD1 (5 bases). CDR1 is SGDLS, CDR2 YYNGEE, per germline. The CDR3 spans 15 residues. With 0 bases removed from V and 7 bases from J, the gap between germline ends came to 16 bases. The CDR3 DNA is TGTGCCAGCAGCGTAGGGGGGTTCCCCCTCTTTGGCTACACCTTC. Residues: CASSVGGFPLFGYTF.

This clonotype was observed a handful of times. V and J are TRBV4-3 and TRBJ2-1, with D possibly being TRBD1 (5 bases). V lost 4 bases, J lost 7 bases, and 14 bases lay in between. The CDR3 is made up of 14 amino acids. Germline values: CDR1 LGHNA, CDR2 YSLEER. CDR3 sequence (DNA): TGCGCCAGCAGCCCGAATCCCAGGGTAAATGAGCAGTTCTTC. It codes for CASSPNPRVNEQFF.

This clonotype was recorded at least ten times. The chain joins TRBV7-9 to TRBJ2-3; possibly TRBD1 for D (6 bases). Per germline, CDR1 SEHNR and CDR2 FQNEAQ (reference sequence). This CDR3 has 12 residues. V was pared by 8 bases and J by 2 bases, with 8 bases between. CDR3 amino acids: CASDRFTDTQYF. CDR3 DNA: TGTGCCAGCGACAGGTTCACAGATACGCAGTATTTT. Based on the CDR3 plus reference TRBV7-9 and TRBJ2-3, the full variable domain is DTGVSQNPRHKITKRGQNVTFRCDPISEHNRLYWYRQTLGQGPEFLTYFQNEAQLEKSRLLSDRFSAERPKGSFSTLEIQRTEQGDSAMYLCASDRFTDTQYFGPGTRLTVL.

This clonotype was detected ten times or more. The J gene is TRBJ2-3, the V gene TRBV11-2; 11 bases line up with TRBD2. CDR3 size: 17 residues. Germline V gene lookup returns CDR1 SGHAT and CDR2 FQNNGV. V dropped 5 bases and J dropped 9; count of bases not matched to a gene: 16. CDR3 DNA: TGTGCCAGCAGCGGGGACTCTAAGACTAGCGGGGCGAGGACGCAGTATTTT. Protein sequence: CASSGDSKTSGARTQYF. Supplemented by reference TRBV11-2 and TRBJ2-3, the full variable domain reads EAGVAQSPRYKIIEKRQSVAFWCNPISGHATLYWYQQILGQGPKLLIQFQNNGVVDDSQLPKDRFSAERLKGVDSTLKIQPAKLEDSAVYLCASSGDSKTSGARTQYFGPGTRLTVL.

The CDR3 DNA reads as TGTGCCAGCTCTCCCCGCCTACACCAAGAGACCCAGTACTTC. Amino acid sequence: CASSPRLHQETQYF. The rearrangement joins TRBV18 to TRBJ2-5; no firm D call. Trimming took off 6 bases at V and 0 bases at J, with 11 bases between the two ends. CDR1 is KGHSH, CDR2 LQKENI, per germline. CDR3 size: 14 residues.

This clonotype was seen more than once but under ten times. The chain joins TRBV3-1 to TRBJ2-1; 14 bases align to TRBD2. This CDR3 region has 15 residues. Germline loops: CDR1 LGHDT, CDR2 YNNKEL (reference sequence). J was trimmed by 2 bases and V by 8 bases; bases with no gene match: 2. The CDR3 loop reads CASWGLAGAYNEQFF. The DNA for the CDR3 is TGTGCCAGCTGGGGACTAGCGGGGGCCTACAATGAGCAGTTCTTC.